The clone carrying this TCR beta chain was counted ten times or more. In germline, CDR1 is DFQATT, CDR2 SNEGSKA (reference sequence). The CDR3 covers 15 residues. V shed 0 bases, J shed 5 bases, and the junction held 5 bases outside the gene matches. Unique molecular identifiers were built into the TCRbeta library. TCRdb re-called the PCR reads through MiXCR, storing one row per CDR3 protein. The sample lists fewer than 200,000 distinct CDR3 sequences; 6% to 7% were seen once. This entry belongs to a study of T-cell reconstitution after alpha-beta-depleted transplantation in children. The TCR sequence derives from a human donor who donated a stem cell graft to a child with Wiskott-Aldrich syndrome. The sample here was PBMCs from the stem cell graft donor, taken from the stem cell graft. The V gene is TRBV20-1, the J gene TRBJ2-1; 9 positions agree with TRBD1. CDR3: CSARDQRTGDNEQFF. The CDR3, as DNA: TGCAGTGCTAGAGATCAAAGGACAGGGGACAATGAGCAGTTCTTC.